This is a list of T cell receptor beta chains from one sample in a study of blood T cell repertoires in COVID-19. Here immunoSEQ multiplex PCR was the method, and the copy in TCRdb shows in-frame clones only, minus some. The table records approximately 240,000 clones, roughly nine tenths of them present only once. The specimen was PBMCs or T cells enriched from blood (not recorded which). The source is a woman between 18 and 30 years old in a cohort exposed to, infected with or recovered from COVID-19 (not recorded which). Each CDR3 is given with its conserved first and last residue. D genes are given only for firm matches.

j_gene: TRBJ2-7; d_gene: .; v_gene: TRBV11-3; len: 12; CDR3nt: TGTGCCAGCAGCCAAACGGGGTACGAGCAGTACTTC; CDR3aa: CASSQTGYEQYF
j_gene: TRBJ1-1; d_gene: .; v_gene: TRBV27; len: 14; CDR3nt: TGTGCCAGCAGTTTTTCGGGCCGGGAGCCTCAGGCTTTCTTT; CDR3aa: CASSFSGREPQAFF
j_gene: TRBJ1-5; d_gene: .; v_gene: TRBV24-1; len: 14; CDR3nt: TGTGCCACCAGTGCCAACCAGGGTGGGCAGCCCCAGCATTTT; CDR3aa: CATSANQGGQPQHF
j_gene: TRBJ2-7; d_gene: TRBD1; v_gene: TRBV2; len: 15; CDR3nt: TGTGCCAGCATCCCTACTGGACAGGAACCCTACGAGCAGTACTTC; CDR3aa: CASIPTGQEPYEQYF
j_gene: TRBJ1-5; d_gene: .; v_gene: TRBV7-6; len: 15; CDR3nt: TGTGCCAGCAGCCAAACCCCCAGGGAGGGCCAGCCCCAGCATTTT; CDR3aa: CASSQTPREGQPQHF
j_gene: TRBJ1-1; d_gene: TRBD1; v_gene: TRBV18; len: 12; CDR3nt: TGTGCCAGCTCACCAGACAGGGGGATGGCTTTCTTT; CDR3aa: CASSPDRGMAFF
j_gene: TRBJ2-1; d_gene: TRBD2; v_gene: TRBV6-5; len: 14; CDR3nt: TGTGCCAGCAGTTACGGGGGGGAATACAATGAGCAGTTCTTC; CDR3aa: CASSYGGEYNEQFF
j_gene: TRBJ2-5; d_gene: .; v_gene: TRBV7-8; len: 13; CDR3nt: TGTGCCAGCAGCTTAGACAGGCAAGAGACCCAGTACTTC; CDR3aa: CASSLDRQETQYF
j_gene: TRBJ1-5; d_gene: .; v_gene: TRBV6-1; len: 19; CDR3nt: TGTGCCAGCAGTGATCCACCGACAGTTACCTCCTATAGCAATCAGCCCCAGCATTTT; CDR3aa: CASSDPPTVTSYSNQPQHF
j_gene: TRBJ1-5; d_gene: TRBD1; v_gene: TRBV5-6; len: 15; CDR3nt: TGTGCCAGCAGCTTGGGGACAGGGACCGGTCAGCCCCAGCATTTT; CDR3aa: CASSLGTGTGQPQHF
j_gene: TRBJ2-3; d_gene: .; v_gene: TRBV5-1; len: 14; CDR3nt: TGCGCCAGCAGCTCTGGACATACTACAGATACGCAGTATTTT; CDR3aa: CASSSGHTTDTQYF